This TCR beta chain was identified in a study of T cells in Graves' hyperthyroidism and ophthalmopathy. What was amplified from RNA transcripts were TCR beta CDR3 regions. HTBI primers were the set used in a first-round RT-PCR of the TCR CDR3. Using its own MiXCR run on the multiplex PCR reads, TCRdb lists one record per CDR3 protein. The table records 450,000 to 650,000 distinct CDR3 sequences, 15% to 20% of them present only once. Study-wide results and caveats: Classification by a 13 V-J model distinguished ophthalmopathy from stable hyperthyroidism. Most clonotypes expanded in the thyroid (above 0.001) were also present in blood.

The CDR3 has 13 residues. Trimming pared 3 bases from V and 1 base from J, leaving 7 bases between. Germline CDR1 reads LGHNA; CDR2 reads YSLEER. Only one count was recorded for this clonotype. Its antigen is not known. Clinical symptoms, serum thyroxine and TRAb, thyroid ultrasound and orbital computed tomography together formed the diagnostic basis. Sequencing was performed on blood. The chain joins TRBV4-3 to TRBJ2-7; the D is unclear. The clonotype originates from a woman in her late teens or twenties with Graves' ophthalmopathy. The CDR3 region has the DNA TGCGCCAGCAGCCAGGGTATTTCCTACGAGCAGTACTTC. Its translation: CASSQGISYEQYF.